The 25 T cell receptor beta chains below all came from one sample that was sequenced in a study of blood T cell repertoires in COVID-19. Produced via immunoSEQ multiplex PCR; TCRdb's table is partial and in-frame only. The sample has roughly 250,000 clones; 88% are singletons. Sequences were obtained from PBMCs or T cells enriched from blood (not recorded which). These receptors originate from a woman between 40 and 55 years old with acute COVID-19.

This chain joins TRBV25-1 and TRBJ2-1; a possible D gene is TRBD1 (6 bases). V lost 8 bases and J lost 7, with 21 bases in between. CDR3 length: 15 amino acids. Germline lookup yields CDR1 MGHDK and CDR2 SYGVNS. In nucleotides, the CDR3 is TGTGCCAGCGTCTCCGGGACAAGCGCTCTAAATGAGCAGTTCTTC. Protein: CASVSGTSALNEQFF.

This clone was detected once. The CDR3 here is CASSAGTPAKNIQYF. CDR3 DNA: TGTGCCAGCAGCGCCGGGACACCAGCCAAAAACATTCAGTACTTC. The chain joins TRBV5-6 to TRBJ2-4; D is possibly TRBD1 (6 bases). CDR1 SGHDT and CDR2 YYEEEE come from the germline V gene. The CDR3 has 15 amino acids. Trimming pared 4 bases from V and 0 bases from J, leaving 11 bases between.

The chain links TRBV30 to TRBJ2-3; a possible D gene is TRBD2 (6 bases). Germline values: CDR1 GTSNPN, CDR2 SVGIG (reference sequence). CDR3 size: 13 residues. V lost 0 bases to trimming and J lost 9 bases, with 13 bases between them. The CDR3 sequence is CAWSVRGEGTQYF. CDR3 nucleotide sequence: TGTGCCTGGAGTGTACGCGGGGAAGGCACGCAGTATTTT.

The V gene is TRBV11-2, the J gene TRBJ2-7; D is possibly TRBD1 (5 bases). V dropped 1 base and J dropped 2 bases, with 9 bases sitting between them. The germline V gene has CDR1 SGHAT and CDR2 FQNNGV. The CDR3 covers 14 residues. In DNA form, the CDR3 reads TGTGCCAGCAGCTTAGGGGGCCTCACCTACGAGCAGTACTTC. This translates into CASSLGGLTYEQYF.

J is TRBJ2-1 and V is TRBV3-1 (or the pseudogene TRBV3-2); D might be TRBD2 (6 bases). The CDR3 runs 13 residues. Germline V lookup: CDR1 LGHDT, CDR2 YNNKEL (reference sequence). Trimming stripped 4 bases from V and 6 bases from J, with 10 bases between. The DNA for the CDR3 is TGTGCCAGCAGCCCTGGGACTCCCAATGAGCAGTTCTTC. Its translation: CASSPGTPNEQFF.

The rearrangement joins TRBV14 to TRBJ1-1; perhaps TRBD1 as D (5 bases). V lost 4 bases and J 1 base, leaving 13 bases between the germline ends. CDR3 length: 15 amino acids. From germline, CDR1 is SGHDN and CDR2 FVKESK. The CDR3 DNA follows: TGTGCCAGCAGCCTCCGTGGGGCAGCGAACACTGAAGCTTTCTTT. Protein sequence: CASSLRGAANTEAFF. The whole variable domain, remainder taken from reference TRBV14 and TRBJ1-1, is EAGVTQFPSHSVIEKGQTVTLRCDPISGHDNLYWYRRVMGKEIKFLLHFVKESKQDESGMPNNRFLAERTGGTYSTLKVQPAELEDSGVYFCASSLRGAANTEAFFGQGTRLTVV.

V gene TRBV9 combines with J gene TRBJ1-3; D is unclear. Trimming took 3 bases from V and 4 from J, leaving 17 bases between them. This CDR3 is 16 amino acids long. Germline V lookup: CDR1 SGDLS, CDR2 YYNGEE. In DNA form, the CDR3 reads TGTGCCAGCAGCGCAGATTTGAATTGGGCCGGAAACACCATATATTTT. Translated: CASSADLNWAGNTIYF.

The chain is built from TRBV18 and TRBJ2-1, with TRBD2 matching over 10 bases. The CDR3 consists of 16 residues. Per the germline V gene, CDR1 is KGHSH and CDR2 is LQKENI. Trimming took 4 bases from V and 9 from J; bases not matched to a gene: 12. CDR3 DNA: TGTGCCAGCTCACGCCTCCTAGCGGGAGAGGGGAGTGAGCAGTTCTTC. Translating it yields CASSRLLAGEGSEQFF.

The chain employs TRBV2 and TRBJ2-5, with 11 bases aligning to TRBD2. The junction had 13 bases not matched to a gene; V was cut back by 5 bases and J by 2 bases. CDR3 length: 18 amino acids. CDR1 is SNHLY and CDR2 is FYNNEI in the germline V gene. Written as DNA, the CDR3 is TGTGCCAGCAGTACACCGCCCGGGGGGACTAGCGGACAAGAGACCCAGTACTTC. This codes for CASSTPPGGTSGQETQYF.

This clone showed up just a few times. The CDR3 region has the DNA TGTGCCAGCAGTTTTCCTCTCGCGGGCGATACGCAGTATTTT. Protein product: CASSFPLAGDTQYF. The V call is TRBV27, the J call TRBJ2-3; D might be TRBD2 (5 bases). The germline V gene encodes CDR1 MNHEY and CDR2 SMNVEV (reference sequence). CDR3 size: 14 residues. The V end was cut by 3 bases, the J end by 6 bases, with 13 bases between.

This chain links TRBV10-1 with TRBJ2-7; 7 bases align to TRBD1. This CDR3 has 16 amino acids. J lost 5 bases, V lost 3 bases, and 13 bases had no gene match. Germline CDR1 and CDR2: WNHNN and SYGVQD (reference sequence). In DNA form, the CDR3 reads TGCGCCAGCAGTGAATTGAAAGGGGGCGCAGGGGACGAGCAGTACTTC. Its translation: CASSELKGGAGDEQYF.

V usage is TRBV19 and J usage is TRBJ2-2; TRBD1 agrees at 8 bases. V trimming: 4 bases; J trimming: 4 bases; junction bases outside the gene matches: 2. The CDR3 spans 14 residues. Germline CDR1 LNHDA, CDR2 SQIVND (reference sequence). The CDR3 is CASSTGQGTGELFF. The DNA for the CDR3 is TGTGCCAGTAGTACAGGACAGGGCACCGGGGAGCTGTTTTTT.

The rearrangement links TRBV6-5 to TRBJ2-7; a possible D gene is TRBD1 (5 bases). The V and J ends lost 6 bases and 2 bases respectively, with 8 bases between them. Germline CDR1 and CDR2: MNHEY and SVGAGI. The CDR3 runs 12 residues. The CDR3 coding sequence is TGTGCCAGCAGGGGGCCGACCTACGAGCAGTACTTC. Encoded protein: CASRGPTYEQYF.

The rearrangement joins TRBV21-1 to TRBJ1-2. TRBV21-1 is tagged as a pseudogene. CDR3 length: 17 amino acids. CDR3 in amino acids: CASSRLTAGVSNYGYTF. In DNA form, the CDR3 reads TGTGCCAGCAGCAGGCTCACGGCGGGGGTTTCTAACTATGGCTACACCTTC.

The gene calls are TRBV6-5 and TRBJ2-3; weak D call: TRBD1 (5 bases). Trimming took 2 bases from V and 6 from J, leaving 12 bases between them. Germline CDR1 and CDR2: MNHEY and SVGAGI. The CDR3 covers 14 residues. CDR3 sequence (DNA): TGTGCCAGCAGTTACGCGGCAGGGCAGGATACGCAGTATTTT. Encoded protein: CASSYAAGQDTQYF.

V gene TRBV5-4 combines with J gene TRBJ2-3; unclear D gene. Germline CDR1 reads SGHNT; CDR2 reads YYREEE (reference sequence). Trimming took 5 bases from V and 0 from J, leaving 13 bases between them. The CDR3 totals 15 residues. CDR3 nucleotide sequence: TGTGCCAGCAGTCCGGGTGGGTACAGCACAGATACGCAGTATTTT. Protein sequence: CASSPGGYSTDTQYF. The whole variable domain, filled in from reference TRBV5-4 and TRBJ2-3, reads ETGVTQSPTHLIKTRGQQVTLRCSSQSGHNTVSWYQQALGQGPQFIFQYYREEENGRGNFPPRFSGLQFPNYSSELNVNALELDDSALYLCASSPGGYSTDTQYFGPGTRLTVL.

The V and J genes are TRBV18 and TRBJ1-4, with TRBD1 matching over 10 bases. Losses at the gene ends were 3 bases for V and 7 bases for J; bases not matched to a gene: 5. Germline-derived CDR1 and CDR2 are KGHSH and LQKENI. There are 15 residues in the CDR3. CDR3: CASSPGRDRGEKLFF. In nucleotides, the CDR3 is TGTGCCAGCTCACCTGGTAGGGACAGGGGTGAAAAACTGTTTTTT.

The chain is built from TRBV11-3 and TRBJ2-2, with 7 bases lining up with TRBD2. Per germline, CDR1 SGHNT and CDR2 YENEEA. This CDR3 contains 15 residues. The ends lost 4 bases at V and 4 bases at J; junction bases unmatched: 6. CDR3 bases: TGTGCCAGCAGCTCCGGACTAGTTGGCACCGGGGAGCTGTTTTTT. It is translated as CASSSGLVGTGELFF.

The chain combines TRBV27 with TRBJ2-3; 7 bases fit TRBD2. The CDR3 loop spans 15 amino acids. V lost 7 bases to trimming and J lost 0 bases; unmatched junction nucleotides: 7. Per the germline V gene, CDR1 is MNHEY and CDR2 is SMNVEV (reference sequence). CDR3: CASTPPGGSTDTQYF. The CDR3 coding sequence is TGTGCCAGCACCCCCCCCGGGGGGAGCACAGATACGCAGTATTTT.

V and J are TRBV24-1 and TRBJ1-1; possibly TRBD1 for D (6 bases). CDR3 length equals 15 residues. CDR1 is KGHDR and CDR2 is SFDVKD in the germline V gene. With 4 bases removed from V and 1 base from J, the gap between germline ends came to 12 bases. The CDR3 is CATSDTTTGNTEAFF. The CDR3 bases are TGTGCCACCAGTGACACTACGACAGGGAACACTGAAGCTTTCTTT.

CDR3 region: CASSCQGERTEAFF. CDR3 DNA sequence: TGTGCCAGCAGCTGCCAGGGGGAGCGCACTGAAGCTTTCTTT. The chain recombines TRBV27 with TRBJ1-1; 7 nucleotides line up with TRBD1. Germline V gives CDR1 MNHEY, CDR2 SMNVEV (reference sequence). CDR3 length: 14 residues. V lost 6 bases to trimming and J lost 4 bases; unmatched junction nucleotides: 8.

This clone was recorded once. The rearrangement joins TRBV7-3 to TRBJ2-1; 9 positions match TRBD2. In germline, CDR1 is SGHTA, CDR2 FQGTGA. The CDR3 totals 15 residues. Germline trimming cut 5 bases from V and 9 bases from J; bases unmatched to any gene: 11. This chain's CDR3 is CASSRIAGARGEQFF. For the CDR3, the DNA is TGTGCCAGCAGCCGAATAGCGGGAGCACGCGGTGAGCAGTTCTTC.

J is TRBJ2-3 and V is TRBV10-1; perhaps TRBD2 as D (6 bases). Germline CDR1 reads WNHNN; CDR2 reads SYGVQD (reference sequence). V was pared by 5 bases and J by 4 bases, with 19 bases between. The CDR3 has 16 amino acids. This CDR3 is CASSPGRAGRADTQYF. The CDR3 DNA reads as TGCGCCAGCAGTCCTGGCCGCGCGGGGCGGGCAGATACGCAGTATTTT.

This clone was found many times. CDR3 DNA: TGTGCCAGCAGCTTAGGGGACAGGGATAATGAAAAACTGTTTTTT. Translating gives CASSLGDRDNEKLFF. This rearrangement joins TRBV7-2 to TRBJ1-4; 9 positions match TRBD1. This CDR3 is 15 amino acids long. The germline V gene has CDR1 SGHTA and CDR2 FQGNSA. Trimming took 1 base from V and 4 from J; bases not matched to a gene: 1. The full variable domain, completed using reference TRBV7-2 and TRBJ1-4, is GAGVSQSPSNKVTEKGKDVELRCDPISGHTALYWYRQSLGQGLEFLIYFQGNSAPDKSGLPSDRFSAERTGGSVSTLTIQRTQQEDSAVYLCASSLGDRDNEKLFFGSGTQLSVL.

V usage is TRBV9 and J usage is TRBJ2-1; D is uncertain. The CDR3 is 13 amino acids. Germline values: CDR1 SGDLS, CDR2 YYNGEE. The V and J ends lost 0 bases and 5 bases respectively, with 6 bases between them. The CDR3 region has the DNA TGTGCCAGCAGCGTAGCTCGAGACAATGAGCAGTTCTTC. Its protein is CASSVARDNEQFF.